This record covers a single T cell receptor beta chain. These data belong to a study of tumour-infiltrating T cells in Burkitt lymphoma. Background on the study: Productive clonality predicted overall and progression-free survival.

Assay used: immunoSEQ multiplex PCR; TCRdb lists only in-frame clones, some missing. The sample carries about 2,600 clones, about 83% recorded once. V was pared by 5 bases and J by 3 bases, with 5 bases of the junction left unmatched. The CDR3 consists of 14 residues. Germline CDR1 reads SGHKS; CDR2 reads YYEKEE (reference sequence). This sequence joins TRBV5-5 and TRBJ1-5; 7 positions match TRBD1. The sequence derives from a human donor with diffuse large B-cell lymphoma. Sample: tumor tissue. CDR3 DNA sequence: TGTGCCAGCAGTTTTACAGGGGACAATCAGCCCCAGCATTTT. It yields the protein CASSFTGDNQPQHF.